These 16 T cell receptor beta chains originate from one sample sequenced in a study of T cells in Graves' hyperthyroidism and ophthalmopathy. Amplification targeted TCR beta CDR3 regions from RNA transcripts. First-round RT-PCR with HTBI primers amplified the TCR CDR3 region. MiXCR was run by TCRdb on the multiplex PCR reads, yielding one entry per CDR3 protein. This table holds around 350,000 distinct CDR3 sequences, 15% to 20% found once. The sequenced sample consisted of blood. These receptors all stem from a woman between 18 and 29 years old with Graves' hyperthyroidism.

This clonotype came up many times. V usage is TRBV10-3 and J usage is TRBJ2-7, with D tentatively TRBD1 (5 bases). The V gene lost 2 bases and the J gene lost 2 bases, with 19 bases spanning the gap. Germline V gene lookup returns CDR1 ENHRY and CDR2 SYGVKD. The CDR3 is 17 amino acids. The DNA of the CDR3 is TGTGCCATCAGTGAGGACAGTGGAAGTGGAGTTGCCTACGAGCAGTACTTC. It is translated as CAISEDSGSGVAYEQYF.

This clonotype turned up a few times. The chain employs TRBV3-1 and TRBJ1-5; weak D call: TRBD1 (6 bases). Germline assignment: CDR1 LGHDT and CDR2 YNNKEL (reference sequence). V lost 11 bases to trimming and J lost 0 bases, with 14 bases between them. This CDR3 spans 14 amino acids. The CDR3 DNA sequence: TGTGCCGTGGGACACTCCTATAGCAATCAGCCCCAGCATTTT. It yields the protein CAVGHSYSNQPQHF.

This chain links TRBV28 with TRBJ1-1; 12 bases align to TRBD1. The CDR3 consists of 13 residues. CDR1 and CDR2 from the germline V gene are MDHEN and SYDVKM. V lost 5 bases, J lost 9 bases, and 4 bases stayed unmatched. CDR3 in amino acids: CASSGTGGVKAFF. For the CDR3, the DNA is TGTGCCAGCAGTGGGACAGGGGGCGTAAAAGCTTTCTTT.

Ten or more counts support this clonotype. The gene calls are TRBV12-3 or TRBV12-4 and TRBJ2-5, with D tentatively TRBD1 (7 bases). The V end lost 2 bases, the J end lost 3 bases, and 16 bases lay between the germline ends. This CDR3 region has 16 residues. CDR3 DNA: TGTGCCAGCAGTTTAAGGCGCGGGACAGAAAAAGAGACCCAGTACTTC. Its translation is CASSLRRGTEKETQYF.

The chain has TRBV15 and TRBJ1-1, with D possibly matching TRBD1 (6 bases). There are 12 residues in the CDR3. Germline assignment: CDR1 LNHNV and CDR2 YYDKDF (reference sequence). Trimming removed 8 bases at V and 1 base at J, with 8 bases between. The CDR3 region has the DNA TGTGCCACCGAGGGGGAGAACACTGAAGCTTTCTTT. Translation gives CATEGENTEAFF.

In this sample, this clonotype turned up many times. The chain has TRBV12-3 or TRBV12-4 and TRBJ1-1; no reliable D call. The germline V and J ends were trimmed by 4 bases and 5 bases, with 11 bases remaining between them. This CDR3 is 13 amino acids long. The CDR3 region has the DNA TGTGCCAGCAGTTGGGCCTTCGGGACTGAAGCTTTCTTT. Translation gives CASSWAFGTEAFF.

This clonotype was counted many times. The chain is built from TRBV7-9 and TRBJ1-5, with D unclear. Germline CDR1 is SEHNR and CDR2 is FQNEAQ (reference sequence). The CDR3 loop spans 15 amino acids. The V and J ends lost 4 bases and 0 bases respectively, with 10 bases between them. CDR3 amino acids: CASSSRADSNQPQHF. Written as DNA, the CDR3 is TGTGCCAGCAGCTCACGTGCTGATAGCAATCAGCCCCAGCATTTT.

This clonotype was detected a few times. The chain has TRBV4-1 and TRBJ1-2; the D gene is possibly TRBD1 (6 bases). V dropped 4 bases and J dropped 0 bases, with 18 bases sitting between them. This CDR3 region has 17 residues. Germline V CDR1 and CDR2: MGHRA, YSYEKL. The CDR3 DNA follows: TGCGCCAGCAGCCGCCTGATCAAGGACAGATCTAACTATGGCTACACCTTC. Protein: CASSRLIKDRSNYGYTF.

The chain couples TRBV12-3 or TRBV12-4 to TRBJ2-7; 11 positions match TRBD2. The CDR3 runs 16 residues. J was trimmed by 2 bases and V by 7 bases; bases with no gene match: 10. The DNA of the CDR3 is TGTGCCAGCACTCATACCCCGGGACTAGCGGCCTACGAGCAGTACTTC. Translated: CASTHTPGLAAYEQYF.

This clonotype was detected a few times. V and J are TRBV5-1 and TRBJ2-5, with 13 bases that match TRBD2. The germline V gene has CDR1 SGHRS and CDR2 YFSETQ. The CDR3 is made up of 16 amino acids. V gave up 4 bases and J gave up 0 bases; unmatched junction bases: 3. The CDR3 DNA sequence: TGCGCCAGCAGCCCCGGACTAGCGGGGGACCAAGAGACCCAGTACTTC. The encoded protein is CASSPGLAGDQETQYF.

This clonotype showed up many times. Written as DNA, the CDR3 is TGTGCCACCAGTGACTGGGGAAACCAAGAGACCCAGTACTTC. It codes for CATSDWGNQETQYF. V usage is TRBV24-1 and J usage is TRBJ2-5; unclear D gene. Germline loops: CDR1 KGHDR, CDR2 SFDVKD. The V end lost 4 bases, the J end lost 0 bases, and 8 bases lay between the germline ends. There are 14 residues in the CDR3.

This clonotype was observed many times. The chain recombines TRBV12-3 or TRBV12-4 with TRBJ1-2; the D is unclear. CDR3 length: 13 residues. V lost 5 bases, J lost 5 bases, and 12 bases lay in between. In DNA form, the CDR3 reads TGTGCCAGCAGTCCCGGTCGGGGTTATGGCTACACCTTC. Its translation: CASSPGRGYGYTF.

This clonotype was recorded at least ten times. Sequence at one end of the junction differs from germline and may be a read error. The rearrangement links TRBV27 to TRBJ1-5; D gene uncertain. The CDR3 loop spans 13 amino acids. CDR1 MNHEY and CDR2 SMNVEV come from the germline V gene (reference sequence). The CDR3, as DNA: TGTGCCAGCAGTTTATTTGGCAATCACCCCCAGCATTTT. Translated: CASSLFGNHPQHF.

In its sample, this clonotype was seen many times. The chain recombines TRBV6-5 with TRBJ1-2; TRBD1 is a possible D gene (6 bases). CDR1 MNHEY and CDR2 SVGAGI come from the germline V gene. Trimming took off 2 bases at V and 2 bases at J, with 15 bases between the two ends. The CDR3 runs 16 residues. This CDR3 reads CASSYTKGHLNYGYTF. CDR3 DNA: TGTGCCAGCAGTTACACGAAGGGACACTTAAACTATGGCTACACCTTC.

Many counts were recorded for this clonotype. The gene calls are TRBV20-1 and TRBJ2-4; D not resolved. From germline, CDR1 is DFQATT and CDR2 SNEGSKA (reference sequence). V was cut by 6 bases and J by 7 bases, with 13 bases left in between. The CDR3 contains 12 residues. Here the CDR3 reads CSAVMIQNIQYF. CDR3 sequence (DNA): TGCAGTGCCGTCATGATCCAGAACATTCAGTACTTC.

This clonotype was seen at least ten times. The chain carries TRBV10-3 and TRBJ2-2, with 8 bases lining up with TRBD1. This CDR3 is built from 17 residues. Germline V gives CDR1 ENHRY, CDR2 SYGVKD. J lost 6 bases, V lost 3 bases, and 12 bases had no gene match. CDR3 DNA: TGTGCCATCAGTGAAGGTGGAGACAGGGGTAGGGCCGGGGAGCTGTTTTTT. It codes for CAISEGGDRGRAGELFF.